The 8 T cell receptor beta chains listed next were all sequenced from one sample in a study of identical twins. TCRdb processed the 5' RACE reads anew with MiXCR; each CDR3 protein has one entry. The repertoire holds about 890,000 distinct CDR3 sequences, with 9% to 15% as singletons. This sample also appeared in a second study, on yellow fever vaccine responses in identical twins.

The sample consisted of PBMCs. The receptors here all came from a woman in her late teens or twenties in good health.

This clonotype has ten or more counts. The V and J genes are TRBV20-1 and TRBJ1-5, with D possibly TRBD1 on 6 matching bases. Germline-derived CDR1 and CDR2 are DFQATT and SNEGSKA (reference sequence). The CDR3 is 15 amino acids. V lost 3 bases and J lost 4, with 16 bases in between. CDR3 amino acids: CSARSEGGTNQPQHF. CDR3 nucleotides: TGCAGTGCTAGGTCCGAAGGGGGGACTAATCAGCCCCAGCATTTT.

Comment on this clonotype: A much larger clone sits a single nucleotide away, making a read error possible. In nucleotides, the CDR3 is TGTGCCAGCTCACCATCGGTGCCAGATACGCAGTATTTT. Translation: CASSPSVPDTQYF. The chain couples TRBV18 to TRBJ2-3; D is ambiguous. Germline V lookup: CDR1 KGHSH, CDR2 LQKENI. This CDR3 region has 13 residues. V was trimmed by 2 bases and J by 4 bases, leaving 7 bases between them.

This clonotype has a handful of counts. The V and J genes are TRBV28 and TRBJ2-7; 13 bases align to TRBD2. Germline loops: CDR1 MDHEN, CDR2 SYDVKM. With 6 bases clipped from V and 5 bases from J, the junction kept 13 bases outside the gene matches. This CDR3 is built from 17 residues. The CDR3 here is CASSLWTSGRIGDEQYF. The CDR3 DNA reads TGTGCCAGCAGCCTATGGACTAGCGGGAGAATTGGAGACGAGCAGTACTTC.

The sample holds a few counts of this clonotype. This chain joins TRBV29-1 and TRBJ2-5; 7 positions agree with TRBD1. With 0 bases clipped from V and 4 bases from J, the junction kept 23 bases outside the gene matches. Germline loops: CDR1 SQVTM, CDR2 ANQGSEA. The CDR3 is 20 residues long. The chain's CDR3 is CSVEDHRGGAVRKGPETQYF. The CDR3 nucleotides are TGCAGCGTTGAAGATCATCGAGGGGGCGCCGTCAGAAAAGGGCCAGAGACCCAGTACTTC. The variable domain in full, with the rest retrieved from reference TRBV29-1 and TRBJ2-5, is SAVISQKPSRDICQRGTSLTIQCQVDSQVTMMFWYRQQPGQSLTLIATANQGSEATYESGFVIDKFPISRPNLTFSTLTVSNMSPEDSSIYLCSVEDHRGGAVRKGPETQYFGPGTRLLVL.

This clonotype was seen a handful of times. The CDR3 spells CSQGAGELFF. DNA for the CDR3: TGCAGTCAGGGGGCCGGGGAGCTGTTTTTT. This chain links TRBV20-1 with TRBJ2-2, with 7 bases matching TRBD1. The V segment lost 8 bases and the J segment 6 bases; nucleotides outside the gene matches: 0. CDR3 size: 10 residues. The germline CDR1 and CDR2 sequences are DFQATT and SNEGSKA (reference sequence).

This clonotype was observed at least ten times. The chain recombines TRBV5-4 with TRBJ2-7; 9 bases are shared with TRBD2. The V segment lost 0 bases and the J segment 3 bases; nucleotides outside the gene matches: 13. This CDR3 has 18 residues. Germline lookup yields CDR1 SGHNT and CDR2 YYREEE (reference sequence). The CDR3 bases are TGTGCCAGCAGCTTGGTAGGCTCGGAGCTAGCGGGGATCTACGAGCAGTACTTC. This sequence encodes CASSLVGSELAGIYEQYF.

This clonotype was seen many times. The chain links TRBV12-3 or TRBV12-4 to TRBJ2-5; 11 positions agree with TRBD2. The trim removed 6 bases at V and 5 bases at J, leaving 5 bases unmatched. The CDR3 has 14 amino acids. In DNA form, the CDR3 reads TGTGCCAGCAGCGAGACTAGCGGGATGGAGACCCAGTACTTC. Translation gives CASSETSGMETQYF.

The chain has TRBV10-2 and TRBJ2-3; 11 bases are shared with TRBD2. CDR1 is WSHSY and CDR2 is SAAADI in the germline V gene. The CDR3 sequence is 20 residues long. Trimming at V came to 4 bases and at J to 3 bases, leaving 18 bases not matched to a gene. Written as DNA, the CDR3 is TGCGCCAGCAGTGTCAGGGCAGGGGGCACTAGCGGGGGACTAACAGATACGCAGTATTTT. Its translation is CASSVRAGGTSGGLTDTQYF.